This section outlines one T cell receptor beta chain sequence together with its context. Original methodology: Reference gene primer amplification yielded estimated nucleated cell counts. The protocol was immunoSEQ multiplex PCR, while the TCRdb copy is restricted to in-frame clones and leaves out a portion. V and J calls and clone size are given by that table; D and trimming were obtained from the DNA. The table has about 210,000 clones, about 85% seen once. The entry originates in a study of blood T cell repertoires in COVID-19. Germline CDR1 and CDR2: DFQATT and SNEGSKA (reference sequence). This CDR3 region has 10 residues. The germline V and J ends were trimmed by 6 bases and 2 bases, with 4 bases remaining between them.

The TCR sequence derives from a woman older than 75 with acute or convalescent COVID-19. The sample consisted of peripheral blood. The rearrangement links TRBV20-1 to TRBJ1-1; unclear D gene. CDR3 nucleotide sequence: TGCAGTGCCCAAAACACTGAAGCTTTCTTT. Protein: CSAQNTEAFF.